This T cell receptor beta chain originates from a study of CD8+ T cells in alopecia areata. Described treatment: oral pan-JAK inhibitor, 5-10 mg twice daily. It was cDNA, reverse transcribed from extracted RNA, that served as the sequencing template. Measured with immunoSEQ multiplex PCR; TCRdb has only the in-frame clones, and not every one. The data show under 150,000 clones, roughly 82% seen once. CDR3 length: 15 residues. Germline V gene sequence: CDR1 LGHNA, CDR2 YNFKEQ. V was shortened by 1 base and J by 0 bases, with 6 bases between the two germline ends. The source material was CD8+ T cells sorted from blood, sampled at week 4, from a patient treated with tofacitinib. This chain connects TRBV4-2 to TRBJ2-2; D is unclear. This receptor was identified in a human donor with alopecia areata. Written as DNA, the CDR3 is TGTGCCAGCAGCCAAGTCTCGACGAACACCGGGGAGCTGTTTTTT. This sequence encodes CASSQVSTNTGELFF.